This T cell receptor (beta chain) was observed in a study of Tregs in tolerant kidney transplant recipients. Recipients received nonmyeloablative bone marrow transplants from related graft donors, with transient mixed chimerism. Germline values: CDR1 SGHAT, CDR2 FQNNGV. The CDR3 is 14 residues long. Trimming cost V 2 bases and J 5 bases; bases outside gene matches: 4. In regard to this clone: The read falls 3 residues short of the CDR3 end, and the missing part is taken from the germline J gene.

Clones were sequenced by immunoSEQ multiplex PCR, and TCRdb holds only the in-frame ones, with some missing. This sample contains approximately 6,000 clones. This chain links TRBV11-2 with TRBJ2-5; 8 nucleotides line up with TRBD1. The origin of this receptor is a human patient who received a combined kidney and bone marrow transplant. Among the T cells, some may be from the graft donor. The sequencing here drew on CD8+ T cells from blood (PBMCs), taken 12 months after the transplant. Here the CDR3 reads CASSLTGGWETQYF. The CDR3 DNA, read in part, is TGTGCCAGCAGCTTAACAGGGGGGTGGGAGACC.